Listed below are T cell receptor beta chains from one sample, sequenced in a study of T cell responses to AZD1222 COVID-19 vaccine. Profiled with immunoSEQ multiplex PCR; TCRdb holds only in-frame clones, not every one. The table lists roughly 130,000 clones, about 86% of them singletons. Sequenced here: peripheral blood, sampled on day 0 of AZD1222 vaccination. All receptors derive from an adult in good health. Each CDR3 is given with its conserved first and last residue. The D gene is left open where the match is weak. Size tells how often a clone was seen (once, few, many) or the class of an expanded clone, and some rows leave it out.

clone size: .; J gene: TRBJ1-4; D gene: .; V gene: TRBV4-1; CDR3 protein: CASSQLTRTNEKLFF; CDR3 DNA: TGCGCCAGCAGCCAACTGACAAGAACTAATGAAAAACTGTTTTTT
clone size: .; J gene: TRBJ1-2; D gene: .; V gene: TRBV19; CDR3 protein: CASSRQSRNYGYTF; CDR3 DNA: TGTGCCAGCTCCCGACAGTCACGGAACTATGGCTACACCTTC
clone size: .; J gene: TRBJ1-3; D gene: .; V gene: TRBV2; CDR3 protein: CASSEGRSRSGNTIYF; CDR3 DNA: TGTGCCAGCAGTGAAGGGCGTTCGCGCTCTGGAAACACCATATATTTT
clone size: .; J gene: TRBJ2-1; D gene: .; V gene: TRBV7-9; CDR3 protein: CASSVVWSSYNEQFF; CDR3 DNA: TGTGCCAGCAGCGTCGTGTGGAGCTCCTACAATGAGCAGTTCTTC
clone size: .; J gene: TRBJ2-7; D gene: TRBD1; V gene: TRBV4-1; CDR3 protein: CASSRGQGAREQYF; CDR3 DNA: TGCGCCAGCAGCCGCGGACAGGGGGCGCGCGAGCAGTACTTC
clone size: .; J gene: TRBJ1-1; D gene: .; V gene: TRBV19; CDR3 protein: CASSMYLRENTEAFF; CDR3 DNA: TGTGCCAGTAGTATGTATCTGCGGGAGAACACTGAAGCTTTCTTT
clone size: .; J gene: TRBJ1-1; D gene: .; V gene: TRBV7-7; CDR3 protein: CASSSDLAGEAFF; CDR3 DNA: TGTGCCAGCAGCTCTGATTTAGCGGGGGAAGCTTTCTTT
clone size: .; J gene: TRBJ2-1; D gene: .; V gene: TRBV7-3; CDR3 protein: CASSLNRAGFDNEQFF; CDR3 DNA: TGTGCCAGCAGCTTAAATCGGGCGGGTTTTGATAATGAGCAGTTCTTC
clone size: .; J gene: TRBJ1-1; D gene: .; V gene: TRBV7-8; CDR3 protein: CASNPRGRDEVGTEAFF; CDR3 DNA: TGTGCCAGCAACCCCCGGGGCAGGGACGAGGTGGGCACTGAAGCTTTCTTT
clone size: .; J gene: TRBJ1-1; D gene: .; V gene: TRBV18; CDR3 protein: CATIPPGPGTEAFF; CDR3 DNA: TGTGCCACCATCCCCCCGGGGCCGGGCACTGAAGCTTTCTTT
clone size: few; J gene: TRBJ2-1; D gene: .; V gene: TRBV5-1; CDR3 protein: CASSWPGRSSYNEQFF; CDR3 DNA: TGCGCCAGCAGCTGGCCCGGCAGGAGTTCCTACAATGAGCAGTTCTTC
clone size: .; J gene: TRBJ1-3; D gene: .; V gene: TRBV9; CDR3 protein: CASSVDRGSGNTIYF; CDR3 DNA: TGTGCCAGCAGCGTAGATCGGGGTTCTGGAAACACCATATATTTT
clone size: .; J gene: TRBJ2-2; D gene: TRBD2; V gene: TRBV19; CDR3 protein: CASSIGPSGNGELFF; CDR3 DNA: TGTGCCAGTAGTATAGGCCCTAGCGGGAATGGGGAGCTGTTTTTT
clone size: .; J gene: TRBJ2-6; D gene: TRBD1; V gene: TRBV6-1; CDR3 protein: CASSATGGGFGANVLTF; CDR3 DNA: TGTGCCAGCAGTGCGACAGGGGGCGGCTTTGGGGCCAACGTCCTGACTTTC
clone size: .; J gene: TRBJ1-1; D gene: TRBD1; V gene: TRBV5-6; CDR3 protein: CASSLRHQQGGFRYTEAFF; CDR3 DNA: TGTGCCAGCAGCTTGCGACACCAACAGGGGGGTTTTCGCTACACTGAAGCTTTCTTT
clone size: .; J gene: TRBJ2-5; D gene: .; V gene: TRBV10-1; CDR3 protein: CASSLNVGETQYF; CDR3 DNA: TGCGCCAGCAGTTTGAACGTAGGGGAGACCCAGTACTTC
clone size: once; J gene: TRBJ2-2; D gene: .; V gene: TRBV18; CDR3 protein: CASSPRPADTGELFF; CDR3 DNA: TGTGCCAGCTCACCGCGGCCTGCGGACACCGGGGAGCTGTTTTTT
clone size: .; J gene: TRBJ1-1; D gene: .; V gene: TRBV28; CDR3 protein: CASRLGSVKNRAFF; CDR3 DNA: TGTGCCAGCAGGTTGGGGTCGGTAAAAAACCGGGCTTTCTTT
clone size: once; J gene: TRBJ1-2; D gene: .; V gene: TRBV6-4; CDR3 protein: CASSDNNYGYTF; CDR3 DNA: TGTGCCAGCAGTGACAATAACTATGGCTACACCTTC
clone size: .; J gene: TRBJ2-5; D gene: .; V gene: TRBV6-5; CDR3 protein: CASSYSEPGLQETQYF; CDR3 DNA: TGTGCCAGCAGTTACTCAGAGCCGGGACTCCAAGAGACCCAGTACTTC
clone size: .; J gene: TRBJ2-7; D gene: .; V gene: TRBV28; CDR3 protein: CASSLAQSGYEQYF; CDR3 DNA: TGTGCCAGCAGTTTGGCACAGTCCGGCTACGAGCAGTACTTC
clone size: .; J gene: TRBJ2-1; D gene: .; V gene: TRBV3-1/TRBV3-2; CDR3 protein: CASSQPGQNEQFF; CDR3 DNA: TGTGCCAGCAGCCAACCGGGGCAGAATGAGCAGTTCTTC
clone size: .; J gene: TRBJ2-3; D gene: .; V gene: TRBV5-8; CDR3 protein: CASSLGVQTDTQYF; CDR3 DNA: TGTGCCAGCAGCTTGGGTGTGCAAACAGATACGCAGTATTTT
clone size: .; J gene: TRBJ1-2; D gene: .; V gene: TRBV5-4; CDR3 protein: CASSLVGGEDTF; CDR3 DNA: TGTGCCAGCAGCTTGGTGGGGGGTGAGGACACCTTC
clone size: .; J gene: TRBJ1-1; D gene: .; V gene: TRBV19; CDR3 protein: CASSLGGGTEAFF; CDR3 DNA: TGTGCCAGTAGCCTGGGAGGGGGAACTGAAGCTTTCTTT
clone size: .; J gene: TRBJ2-1; D gene: .; V gene: TRBV6-6; CDR3 protein: CASSLDSLGEQFF; CDR3 DNA: TGTGCCAGCAGTTTGGACAGTTTGGGTGAGCAGTTCTTC
clone size: .; J gene: TRBJ1-2; D gene: TRBD1; V gene: TRBV5-4; CDR3 protein: CASSLDPTGSYGYTF; CDR3 DNA: TGTGCCAGCAGCTTGGACCCGACAGGGTCGTATGGCTACACCTTC
clone size: .; J gene: TRBJ1-4; D gene: .; V gene: TRBV4-1; CDR3 protein: CASSQEVTGNSEKLFF; CDR3 DNA: TGCGCCAGCAGCCAAGAAGTCACGGGAAATAGCGAAAAACTGTTTTTT
clone size: .; J gene: TRBJ2-1; D gene: .; V gene: TRBV9; CDR3 protein: CASSVNSRAKDNEQFF; CDR3 DNA: TGTGCCAGCAGCGTAAATAGTCGGGCTAAAGACAATGAGCAGTTCTTC
clone size: .; J gene: TRBJ2-7; D gene: TRBD1; V gene: TRBV4-2; CDR3 protein: CASSHGTGNSYEQYF; CDR3 DNA: TGTGCCAGCAGCCACGGGACAGGGAACTCCTACGAGCAGTACTTC
clone size: .; J gene: TRBJ1-4; D gene: .; V gene: TRBV5-5; CDR3 protein: CASSYTGLPNEKLFF; CDR3 DNA: TGTGCCAGCAGCTACACAGGGTTGCCTAATGAAAAACTGTTTTTT
clone size: .; J gene: TRBJ1-1; D gene: .; V gene: TRBV6-2/TRBV6-3; CDR3 protein: CASSYRSNTEAFF; CDR3 DNA: TGTGCCAGCAGTTACCGAAGCAACACTGAAGCTTTCTTT